This record concerns one TCR beta chain sequence. Its antigen is unidentified. V was shortened by 6 bases and J by 0 bases, with 12 bases between the two germline ends. Germline CDR1 is ENHRY and CDR2 is SYGVKD. The CDR3 sequence is 15 residues long. TCRdb's table, derived via immunoSEQ multiplex PCR, lists solely in-frame clones and lacks some. The table records about 100,000 clones, approximately 89% of them present only once. The sample originates from a study of T cell responses to AZD1222 COVID-19 vaccine. Study-level points and caveats: Receipt of two AZD1222 doses was followed by a rise in Spike-specific TCR breadth and depth.

The V call is TRBV10-3, the J call TRBJ1-3; D is undetermined. The sequences come from peripheral blood, collected on day 0 of MenACWY control vaccination. This TCR came from an adult in good health. As DNA, the CDR3 is TGTGCCATCAGCACGCCGGGAGACTCTGGAAACACCATATATTTT. Its translation is CAISTPGDSGNTIYF.